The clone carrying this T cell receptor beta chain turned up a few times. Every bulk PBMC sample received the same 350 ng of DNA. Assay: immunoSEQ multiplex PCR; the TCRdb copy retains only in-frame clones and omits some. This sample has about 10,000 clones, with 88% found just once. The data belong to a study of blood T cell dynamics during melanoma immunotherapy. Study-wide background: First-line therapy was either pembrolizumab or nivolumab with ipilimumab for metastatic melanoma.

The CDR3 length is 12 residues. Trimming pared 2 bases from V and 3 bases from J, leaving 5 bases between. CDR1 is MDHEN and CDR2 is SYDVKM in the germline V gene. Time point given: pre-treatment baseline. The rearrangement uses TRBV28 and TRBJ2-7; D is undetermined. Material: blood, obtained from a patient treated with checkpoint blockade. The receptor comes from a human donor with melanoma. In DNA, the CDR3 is TGTGCCAGCAGTTTAGGTGGCTACGAGCAGTACGTC. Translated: CASSLGGYEQYV.